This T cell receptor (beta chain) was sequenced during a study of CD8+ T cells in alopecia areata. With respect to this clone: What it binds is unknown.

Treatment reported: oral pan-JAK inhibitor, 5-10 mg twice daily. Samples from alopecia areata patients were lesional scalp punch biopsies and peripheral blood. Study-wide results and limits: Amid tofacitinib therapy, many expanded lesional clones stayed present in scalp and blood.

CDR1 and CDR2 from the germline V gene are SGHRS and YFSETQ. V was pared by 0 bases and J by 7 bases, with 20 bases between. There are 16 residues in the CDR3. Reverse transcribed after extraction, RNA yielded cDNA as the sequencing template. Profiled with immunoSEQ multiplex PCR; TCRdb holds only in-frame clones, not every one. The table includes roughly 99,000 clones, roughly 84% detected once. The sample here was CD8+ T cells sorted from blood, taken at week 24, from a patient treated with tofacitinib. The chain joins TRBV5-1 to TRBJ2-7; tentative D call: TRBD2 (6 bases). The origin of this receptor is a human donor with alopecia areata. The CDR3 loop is CASSLATGAGPLEQYF. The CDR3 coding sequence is TGCGCCAGCAGCTTGGCCACCGGAGCGGGCCCCCTAGAGCAGTACTTC.